The clone carrying this TCR beta chain was observed a handful of times. The antigen is undetermined. This sample is drawn from a study of blood T cells in healthy people across ages. Study background: Per two T cells, about one barcoded beta molecule was captured through template switching.

Trimming removed 7 bases at V and 2 bases at J, with 17 bases between. The length of the CDR3 is 15 residues. Per the germline V gene, CDR1 is LGHNA and CDR2 is YNFKEQ. A sample-barcoded 5' primer and a J-beta primer mix were used in a second PCR of about 7 to 12 cycles. Per-sample output comprised a minimum of 2.5 million paired-end reads containing CDR3. TCRdb independently ran MiXCR on the 5' RACE reads; one entry per CDR3 protein. The sample yields roughly 1.6 million distinct CDR3 sequences, 30% to 35% seen once. Study-level results: Using unsorted PBMCs precluded a conclusive naive versus antigen-experienced comparison. With age, beta diversity per million T cells declined roughly linearly, significantly by over 35.

The chain carries TRBV4-2 and TRBJ1-2, with D tentatively TRBD1 (6 bases). This clonotype was obtained from a woman in her twenties or thirties in good health. Sample: blood. The CDR3 region has the DNA TGTGCCAGCAACCCAGGGGAAGCATCAAACTATGGCTACACCTTC. This sequence encodes CASNPGEASNYGYTF.